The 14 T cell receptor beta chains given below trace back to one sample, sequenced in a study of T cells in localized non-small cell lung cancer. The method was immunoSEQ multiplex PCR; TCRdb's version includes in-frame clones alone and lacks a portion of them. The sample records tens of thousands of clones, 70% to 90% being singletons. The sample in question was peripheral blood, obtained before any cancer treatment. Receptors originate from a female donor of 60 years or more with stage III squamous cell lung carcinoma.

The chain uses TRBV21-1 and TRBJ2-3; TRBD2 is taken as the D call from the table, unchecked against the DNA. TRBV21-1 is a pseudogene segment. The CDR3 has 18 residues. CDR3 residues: CASSPKDSSVPPPDTQYF. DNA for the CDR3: TGTGCCAGCAGCCCCAAAGACTCTAGTGTACCCCCCCCAGATACGCAGTATTTT.

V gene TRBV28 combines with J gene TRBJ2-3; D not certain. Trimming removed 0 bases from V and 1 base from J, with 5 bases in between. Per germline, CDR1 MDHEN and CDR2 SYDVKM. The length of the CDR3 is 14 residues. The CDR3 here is CASSLWGRTDTQYF. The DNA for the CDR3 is TGTGCCAGCAGTTTATGGGGCCGCACAGATACGCAGTATTTT.

CDR3 amino acids: CASSLDRGANQPQHF. CDR3 coding DNA: TGTGCCAGCTCACTGGACAGGGGGGCGAATCAGCCCCAGCATTTT. The chain links TRBV18 to TRBJ1-5; TRBD1 agrees at 10 bases. After removal of 4 bases from V and 4 bases from J, the junction contained 4 bases not matched to a gene. The V gene's germline CDR1 is KGHSH and CDR2 LQKENI. The CDR3 covers 15 residues.

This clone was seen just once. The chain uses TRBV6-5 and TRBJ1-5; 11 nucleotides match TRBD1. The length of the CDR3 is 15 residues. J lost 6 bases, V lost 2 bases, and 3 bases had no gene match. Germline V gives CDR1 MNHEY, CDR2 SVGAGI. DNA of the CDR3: TGTGCCAGCAGTTACAAGGGACAGGGGGGTCAGCCCCAGCATTTT. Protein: CASSYKGQGGQPQHF.

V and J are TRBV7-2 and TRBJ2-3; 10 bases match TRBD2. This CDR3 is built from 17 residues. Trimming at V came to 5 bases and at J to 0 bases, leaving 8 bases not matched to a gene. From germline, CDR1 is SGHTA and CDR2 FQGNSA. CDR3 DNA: TGTGCCAGCAGCAGATCTCTAGCGGGGGCTAGCACAGATACGCAGTATTTT. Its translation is CASSRSLAGASTDTQYF.

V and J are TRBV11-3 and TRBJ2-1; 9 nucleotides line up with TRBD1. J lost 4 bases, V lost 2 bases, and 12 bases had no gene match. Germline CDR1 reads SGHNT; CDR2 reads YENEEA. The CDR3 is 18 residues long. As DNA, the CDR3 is TGTGCCAGCAGCTTATTAGGGACAGGGAGTGGGCGATACAATGAGCAGTTCTTC. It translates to CASSLLGTGSGRYNEQFF.

CDR3 sequence reads: CASSLVGGGSTEAFF. The CDR3 coding sequence is TGTGCCAGCAGCTTAGTTGGGGGAGGGAGCACTGAAGCTTTCTTT. The chain links TRBV7-2 to TRBJ1-1; possibly TRBD1 for D (5 bases). The CDR3 is made up of 15 amino acids. V was trimmed by 1 base and J by 4 bases, leaving 13 bases between them. Per germline, CDR1 SGHTA and CDR2 FQGNSA.

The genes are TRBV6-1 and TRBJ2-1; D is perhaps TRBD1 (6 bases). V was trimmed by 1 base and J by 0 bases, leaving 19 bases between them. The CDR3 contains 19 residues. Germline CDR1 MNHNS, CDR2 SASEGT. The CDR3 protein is CASSEVEWGRASSYNEQFF. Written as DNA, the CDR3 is TGTGCCAGCAGTGAAGTCGAATGGGGGCGCGCGAGCTCCTACAATGAGCAGTTCTTC.

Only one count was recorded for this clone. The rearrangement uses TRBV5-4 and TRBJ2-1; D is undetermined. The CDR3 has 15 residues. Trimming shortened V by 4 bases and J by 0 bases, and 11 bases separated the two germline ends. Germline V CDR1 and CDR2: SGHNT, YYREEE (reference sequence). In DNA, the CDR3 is TGTGCCAGCAGCCCAGACTCGAACTCCTACAATGAGCAGTTCTTC. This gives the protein CASSPDSNSYNEQFF.

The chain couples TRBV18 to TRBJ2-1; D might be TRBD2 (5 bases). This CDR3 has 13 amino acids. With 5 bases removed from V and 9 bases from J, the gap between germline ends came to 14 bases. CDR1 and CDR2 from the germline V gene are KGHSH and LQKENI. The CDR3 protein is CASSSTALAEQFF. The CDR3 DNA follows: TGTGCCAGCTCATCAACAGCGCTAGCTGAGCAGTTCTTC.

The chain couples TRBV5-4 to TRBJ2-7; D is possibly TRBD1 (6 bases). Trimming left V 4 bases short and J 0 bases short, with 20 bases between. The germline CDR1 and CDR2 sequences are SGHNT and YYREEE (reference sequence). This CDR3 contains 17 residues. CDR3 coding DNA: TGTGCCAGCAGCCCCCAACACCGGGACACAAGCTCCTACGAGCAGTACTTC. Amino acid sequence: CASSPQHRDTSSYEQYF. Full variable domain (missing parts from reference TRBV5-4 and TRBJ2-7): ETGVTQSPTHLIKTRGQQVTLRCSSQSGHNTVSWYQQALGQGPQFIFQYYREEENGRGNFPPRFSGLQFPNYSSELNVNALELDDSALYLCASSPQHRDTSSYEQYFGPGTRLTVT.

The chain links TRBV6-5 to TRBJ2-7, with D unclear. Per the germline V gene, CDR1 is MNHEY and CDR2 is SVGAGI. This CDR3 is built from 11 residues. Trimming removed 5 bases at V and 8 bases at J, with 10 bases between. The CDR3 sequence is CASSDSIKQYF. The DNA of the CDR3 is TGTGCCAGCAGTGATTCTATCAAGCAGTACTTC.

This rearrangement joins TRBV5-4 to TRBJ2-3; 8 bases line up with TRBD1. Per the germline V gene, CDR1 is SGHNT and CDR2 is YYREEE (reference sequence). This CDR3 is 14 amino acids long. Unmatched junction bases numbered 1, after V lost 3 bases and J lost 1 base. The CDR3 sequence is CASSSDRGTDTQYF. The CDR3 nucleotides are TGTGCCAGCAGCTCGGACAGGGGCACAGATACGCAGTATTTT.

CDR3 nucleotide sequence: TGTGCCAGCTCACCGGGGGCTCCGCCGTTGGGGGAGCAGTACTTC. This translates into CASSPGAPPLGEQYF. The chain employs TRBV18 and TRBJ2-7; D might be TRBD1 (6 bases). V gave up 3 bases and J gave up 7 bases, with 19 bases separating them. The CDR3 has 15 amino acids. Germline assignment: CDR1 KGHSH and CDR2 LQKENI.